This TCR beta chain was identified during a study of T cell clonality in common variable immunodeficiency. Broader study findings: Reportedly, TCR beta sequences from common variable immunodeficiency showed fewer deletions and N-nucleotide insertions.

Equal genomic DNA amounts from CVID and control samples were sequenced. Measured with immunoSEQ multiplex PCR; TCRdb has only the in-frame clones, and not every one. This sample has fewer than 75,000 clones, each found more than once. At least ten counts were recorded for this clone. Its antigen is undetermined. The CDR3 end falls 3 residues outside the read, so it is completed with the germline J gene. The CDR3 covers 17 residues. Germline trimming cut 0 bases from V and 2 bases from J; bases unmatched to any gene: 8. CDR1 and CDR2 (germline): WNHNN, SYGVQD (reference sequence). The sequenced sample was peripheral blood mononuclear cells. V usage is TRBV10-1 and J usage is TRBJ2-3; TRBD2 aligns across 7 bases. The receptor's source is a person aged 18 to 70 in good health. CDR3 protein: CASSESPSGAYTDTQYF. Partial CDR3 DNA: TGCGCCAGCAGTGAGTCCCCGAGCGGGGCCTACACAGATACG.